These 31 T cell receptor beta chains were sequenced from one sample in a study of T cell responses to AZD1222 COVID-19 vaccine. The data were produced by immunoSEQ multiplex PCR, yet TCRdb's version contains in-frame clones alone and is incomplete. The sample consists of about 140,000 clones, more than 70% of them appearing once. The starting material was peripheral blood, obtained on day 0 of AZD1222 vaccination. The source is an adult in good health.

The V gene is TRBV6-2 or TRBV6-3, the J gene TRBJ2-5, with a tentative D call TRBD2 (6 bases). The CDR3 has 15 residues. V shed 4 bases and J shed 0 bases, with 12 bases lying between them. Germline CDR1 MNHEY, CDR2 SVGEGT. The CDR3 DNA sequence: TGTGCCAGCAGTTCGTGGGACTGGTACCAAGAGACCCAGTACTTC. As protein: CASSSWDWYQETQYF.

This chain uses TRBV9 with TRBJ1-2; D possibly corresponds to TRBD1 (5 bases). Germline values: CDR1 SGDLS, CDR2 YYNGEE. V lost 3 bases to trimming and J lost 7 bases, with 19 bases between them. CDR3 length: 15 amino acids. The CDR3 nucleotides read TGTGCCAGCAGCGGGGGGACCGTCCGGGGCGCTGGCTACACCTTC. As protein: CASSGGTVRGAGYTF.

The V call is TRBV7-9, the J call TRBJ1-2; D is uncertain. The CDR3 length is 13 residues. The V gene's germline CDR1 is SEHNR and CDR2 FQNEAQ (reference sequence). Trimming shortened V by 5 bases and J by 8 bases, and 15 bases separated the two germline ends. CDR3: CASSPRTAEGYTF. The CDR3 DNA reads as TGTGCCAGCAGCCCCCGGACGGCGGAGGGCTACACCTTC.

The chain has TRBV7-9 and TRBJ2-3; 9 bases agree with TRBD2. Per germline, CDR1 SEHNR and CDR2 FQNEAQ (reference sequence). The CDR3 covers 18 residues. With 0 bases clipped from V and 0 bases from J, the junction kept 7 bases outside the gene matches. CDR3 nucleotide sequence: TGTGCCAGCAGCTTAGCCCTTATGCGGGAGGGCAGCACAGATACGCAGTATTTT. Its protein is CASSLALMREGSTDTQYF. The variable domain in full, completed from reference TRBV7-9 and TRBJ2-3, reads DTGVSQNPRHKITKRGQNVTFRCDPISEHNRLYWYRQTLGQGPEFLTYFQNEAQLEKSRLLSDRFSAERPKGSFSTLEIQRTEQGDSAMYLCASSLALMREGSTDTQYFGPGTRLTVL.

V and J are TRBV27 and TRBJ1-6, with 7 bases lining up with TRBD1. The germline V gene has CDR1 MNHEY and CDR2 SMNVEV (reference sequence). Unmatched junction bases numbered 8, after V lost 3 bases and J lost 6 bases. The CDR3 totals 16 residues. The CDR3 sequence is CASSLRDRRLNSPLHF. The CDR3 region has the DNA TGTGCCAGCAGTTTGAGGGACAGAAGACTTAATTCACCCCTCCACTTT.

The chain employs TRBV2 and TRBJ2-7; the match to TRBD1 covers 7 bases. The CDR3 totals 13 residues. The germline V gene encodes CDR1 SNHLY and CDR2 FYNNEI. The trim removed 7 bases at V and 1 base at J, leaving 4 bases unmatched. CDR3 loop: CASIQDRSYEQYF. The CDR3 DNA reads as TGTGCCAGCATCCAGGACAGGTCCTACGAGCAGTACTTC.

The chain links TRBV4-2 to TRBJ2-7; weak D call: TRBD2 (5 bases). Germline V gene data show CDR1 as LGHNA and CDR2 as YNFKEQ. This CDR3 comprises 14 residues. V was cut by 0 bases and J by 3 bases, with 9 bases left in between. The CDR3 sequence: CASSQDPSFYEQYF. CDR3 coding DNA: TGTGCCAGCAGCCAAGATCCTAGCTTCTACGAGCAGTACTTC.

This chain joins TRBV7-9 and TRBJ2-4, with 8 positions matching TRBD1. The CDR3 runs 15 residues. The trim removed 4 bases at V and 0 bases at J, leaving 2 bases unmatched. In germline, CDR1 is SEHNR, CDR2 FQNEAQ (reference sequence). The chain's CDR3 is CASSSDRGAKNIQYF. The CDR3 DNA reads as TGTGCCAGCAGCTCCGACAGGGGAGCCAAAAACATTCAGTACTTC.

The chain links TRBV15 to TRBJ1-5; D gene ambiguous. From germline, CDR1 is LNHNV and CDR2 YYDKDF (reference sequence). Trimming took off 0 bases at V and 5 bases at J, with 11 bases between the two ends. The CDR3 loop spans 15 amino acids. The CDR3 nucleotides are TGTGCCACCAGCAGAGAGCGGACGGTCCATCAGCCCCAGCATTTT. It encodes CATSRERTVHQPQHF.

The chain employs TRBV2 and TRBJ2-2, with D maybe TRBD2 (5 bases). Germline CDR1 reads SNHLY; CDR2 reads FYNNEI. Trimming shortened V by 5 bases and J by 6 bases, and 13 bases separated the two germline ends. The CDR3 sequence is 14 residues long. The CDR3 nucleotides read TGTGCCAGCAGTAGCACGAGGGTGTCCGGGGAGCTGTTTTTT. Its protein is CASSSTRVSGELFF.

The chain has TRBV27 and TRBJ2-7; the match to TRBD2 covers 8 bases. CDR1 and CDR2 (germline): MNHEY, SMNVEV (reference sequence). After removal of 3 bases from V and 4 bases from J, the junction contained 8 bases not matched to a gene. This CDR3 is built from 15 residues. CDR3: CASSFKPGLAYEQYF. The CDR3 DNA follows: TGTGCCAGCAGTTTTAAGCCCGGACTAGCTTACGAGCAGTACTTC.

This chain uses TRBV10-3 with TRBJ2-7; no definite D call. The germline CDR1 and CDR2 sequences are ENHRY and SYGVKD. The germline V and J ends were trimmed by 0 bases and 4 bases, with 7 bases remaining between them. This CDR3 comprises 13 residues. CDR3 loop: CAISESVGYEQYF. CDR3 DNA: TGTGCCATCAGTGAGTCAGTAGGGTACGAGCAGTACTTC.

This chain connects TRBV10-1 to TRBJ2-2; possibly TRBD2 for D (6 bases). CDR1 and CDR2 (germline): WNHNN, SYGVQD (reference sequence). CDR3 length: 13 amino acids. V lost 9 bases, J lost 5 bases, and 13 bases lay in between. CDR3 region: CARGSSETGELFF. Here the CDR3 DNA reads TGCGCCAGGGGGTCTAGCGAAACCGGGGAGCTGTTTTTT.

J is TRBJ2-1 and V is TRBV11-2; D perhaps matches TRBD1 (5 bases). This CDR3 is built from 17 residues. Trimming stripped 4 bases from V and 4 bases from J, with 20 bases between. Germline loops: CDR1 SGHAT, CDR2 FQNNGV. The CDR3 DNA reads as TGTGCCAGCAGCTCTCTAGGTGGGGCAATGAGATACAATGAGCAGTTCTTC. Translated: CASSSLGGAMRYNEQFF.

This clone was found many times. The chain couples TRBV5-1 to TRBJ2-7; TRBD1 agrees at 8 bases. CDR1 and CDR2 (germline): SGHRS, YFSETQ. V gave up 7 bases and J gave up 3 bases; unmatched junction bases: 3. The CDR3 consists of 12 residues. CDR3 in amino acids: CASRDRFYEQYF. CDR3 sequence (DNA): TGCGCCAGCCGGGACAGGTTCTACGAGCAGTACTTC.

The CDR3 coding sequence is TGTGCCAGCAGTGTGGGACACCCGGGTTTGGATTCACCCCTCCACTTT. It yields the protein CASSVGHPGLDSPLHF. This sequence joins TRBV6-1 and TRBJ1-6, with a possible D match to TRBD1 (6 bases). V lost 4 bases, J lost 8 bases, and 18 bases lay in between. CDR1 and CDR2 from the germline V gene are MNHNS and SASEGT. This CDR3 is built from 16 residues.

The chain combines TRBV7-2 with TRBJ1-1, with 7 positions matching TRBD1. Germline assignment: CDR1 SGHTA and CDR2 FQGNSA. The CDR3 sequence is 16 residues long. Unmatched junction bases numbered 10, after V lost 1 base and J lost 5 bases. The CDR3 spells CASSLVTLAGGTEAFF. The CDR3 DNA reads TGTGCCAGCAGCTTAGTGACCCTGGCAGGGGGGACTGAAGCTTTCTTT.

The rearrangement joins TRBV7-6 to TRBJ2-5; 11 bases match TRBD2. The CDR3 is made up of 15 amino acids. The junction had 6 bases not matched to a gene; V was cut back by 5 bases and J by 4 bases. The germline CDR1 and CDR2 sequences are SGHVS and FNYEAQ. The CDR3 loop is CASSTRLAGTETQYF. CDR3 in DNA: TGTGCCAGCAGCACCCGACTAGCGGGGACAGAGACCCAGTACTTC.

The rearrangement links TRBV12-3 or TRBV12-4 to TRBJ2-1, with 8 positions matching TRBD1. The CDR3 is made up of 11 amino acids. V shed 6 bases and J 11 bases; nucleotides not matched to a gene: 3. In DNA, the CDR3 is TGTGCCAGCAGACGACAGGGGAAGCAGTTCTTC. This sequence encodes CASRRQGKQFF.

The gene calls are TRBV2 and TRBJ2-1, with 9 bases aligning to TRBD2. This CDR3 has 14 amino acids. The trim removed 6 bases at V and 4 bases at J, leaving 4 bases unmatched. Per germline, CDR1 SNHLY and CDR2 FYNNEI. The DNA for the CDR3 is TGTGCCAGCAGCCTGACTAGCGGATACAATGAGCAGTTCTTC. It yields the protein CASSLTSGYNEQFF.

The gene calls are TRBV27 and TRBJ1-5; 10 nucleotides match TRBD1. The V and J ends lost 4 bases and 2 bases, in that order; junction bases with no gene match: 8. This CDR3 region has 17 residues. Per the germline V gene, CDR1 is MNHEY and CDR2 is SMNVEV (reference sequence). The CDR3 DNA sequence: TGTGCCAGCAGTTCCCGACAGGGGGCTTATGGCAATCAGCCCCAGCATTTT. Translation: CASSSRQGAYGNQPQHF.

This rearrangement joins TRBV29-1 to TRBJ2-7, with a tentative D call TRBD2 (6 bases). Between the trimmed V and J ends, which lost 8 bases and 2 bases, there was a span of 19 bases. The CDR3 is made up of 14 amino acids. CDR1 and CDR2 (germline): SQVTM, ANQGSEA. CDR3 sequence reads: CSLSWDFQTYEQYF. The CDR3 bases are TGCAGCCTTTCTTGGGACTTCCAGACCTACGAGCAGTACTTC.

The rearrangement links TRBV6-2 or TRBV6-3 to TRBJ1-5, with D possibly TRBD1 on 6 matching bases. The CDR3 contains 14 residues. Trimming took 3 bases from V and 3 from J, leaving 9 bases between them. From germline, CDR1 is MNHEY and CDR2 SVGEGT. The CDR3 coding sequence is TGTGCCAGCAGTTATAGGGACACCAATCAGCCCCAGCATTTT. This sequence encodes CASSYRDTNQPQHF.

V is TRBV12-5 and J is TRBJ1-2; the D is unclear. The CDR3 loop spans 16 amino acids. The V end was cut by 1 base, the J end by 2 bases, with 14 bases between. The germline CDR1 and CDR2 sequences are LGHNT and FRNRAP. CDR3 protein: CASGLGLLGLNYGYTF. DNA for the CDR3: TGTGCTAGTGGTTTGGGACTGCTTGGCTTAAACTATGGCTACACCTTC.

V is TRBV4-3 and J is TRBJ2-3; the D is unclear. CDR1 is LGHNA, CDR2 YSLEER, per germline. The CDR3 has 18 residues. V lost 0 bases to trimming and J lost 3 bases, with 19 bases between them. DNA for the CDR3: TGCGCCAGCAGCCAAGATCGCTTCCGCCCTCGTGGGACAGATACGCAGTATTTT. The encoded protein is CASSQDRFRPRGTDTQYF.

The CDR3: CASSPGTGDQETQYF. The CDR3 DNA follows: TGTGCCAGCAGCCCCGGGACAGGGGACCAAGAGACCCAGTACTTC. This rearrangement joins TRBV11-3 to TRBJ2-5; TRBD1 matches 10 bases. The germline V gene encodes CDR1 SGHNT and CDR2 YENEEA. With V trimmed by 5 bases and J by 0 bases, 3 bases remained unmatched. The CDR3 is made up of 15 amino acids.

The J gene is TRBJ2-1, the V gene TRBV5-1; D is uncertain. The CDR3 extends over 14 amino acids. Germline values: CDR1 SGHRS, CDR2 YFSETQ. Trimming pared 3 bases from V and 8 bases from J, leaving 15 bases between. The CDR3 protein is CASSSSRSIDEQFF. The CDR3, as DNA: TGCGCCAGCAGCTCATCAAGGAGCATAGATGAGCAGTTCTTC.

This clone is a singleton in its sample. The genes are TRBV30 and TRBJ1-2; 7 nucleotides line up with TRBD1. The junction had 9 bases not matched to a gene; V was cut back by 3 bases and J by 5 bases. The CDR3 runs 14 residues. The germline CDR1 and CDR2 sequences are GTSNPN and SVGIG (reference sequence). The CDR3 nucleotides are TGTGCCTGGAGGTCGTCCGCAGGGGGGTATGGCTACACCTTC. Translated: CAWRSSAGGYGYTF.

This clone has just one count. The rearrangement links TRBV18 to TRBJ2-7; D is unresolved. This CDR3 is built from 14 residues. Germline values: CDR1 KGHSH, CDR2 LQKENI. V lost 5 bases, J lost 0 bases, and 11 bases lay in between. The DNA for the CDR3 is TGTGCCAGCTCATCGCCGGAGAGCTCCTACGAGCAGTACTTC. It yields the protein CASSSPESSYEQYF.

This clone showed up just a few times. The chain carries TRBV7-2 and TRBJ1-5; 7 nucleotides match TRBD1. The germline V gene has CDR1 SGHTA and CDR2 FQGNSA. The trim removed 2 bases at V and 3 bases at J, leaving 7 bases unmatched. CDR3 length: 16 amino acids. This chain's CDR3 is CASSLQTGQANQPQHF. The CDR3 nucleotides are TGTGCCAGCAGCTTACAGACAGGGCAGGCCAATCAGCCCCAGCATTTT.

The CDR3 DNA sequence: TGCGCCAGCAGCCAAGAGTCTCCCCCGAGCAACACTGAAGCTTTCTTT. Its protein is CASSQESPPSNTEAFF. The J gene is TRBJ1-1, the V gene TRBV4-3; D unclear. The germline gives CDR1 LGHNA, CDR2 YSLEER. The CDR3 has 16 residues. Trimming left V 0 bases short and J 2 bases short, with 13 bases between.